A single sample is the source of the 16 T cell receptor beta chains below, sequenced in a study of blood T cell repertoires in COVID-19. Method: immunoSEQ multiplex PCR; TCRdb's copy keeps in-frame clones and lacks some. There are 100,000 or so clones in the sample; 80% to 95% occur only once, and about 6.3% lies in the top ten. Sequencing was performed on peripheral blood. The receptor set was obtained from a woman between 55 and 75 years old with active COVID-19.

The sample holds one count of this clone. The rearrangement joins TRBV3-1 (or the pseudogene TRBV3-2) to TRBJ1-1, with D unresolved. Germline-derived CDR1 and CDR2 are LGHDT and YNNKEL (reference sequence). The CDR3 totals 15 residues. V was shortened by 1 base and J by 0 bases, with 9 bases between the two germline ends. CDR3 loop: CASSQVGLMNTEAFF. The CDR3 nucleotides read TGTGCCAGCAGCCAAGTTGGGCTAATGAACACTGAAGCTTTCTTT.

The CDR3 coding sequence is TGTGCCAGTAGTAGACCCGGGACAGGGAGATACACCGGGGAGCTGTTTTTT. Amino acids: CASSRPGTGRYTGELFF. V gene TRBV19 combines with J gene TRBJ2-2; 9 bases align to TRBD1. CDR3 length: 17 amino acids. The ends lost 4 bases at V and 3 bases at J; junction bases unmatched: 9. Germline values: CDR1 LNHDA, CDR2 SQIVND (reference sequence).

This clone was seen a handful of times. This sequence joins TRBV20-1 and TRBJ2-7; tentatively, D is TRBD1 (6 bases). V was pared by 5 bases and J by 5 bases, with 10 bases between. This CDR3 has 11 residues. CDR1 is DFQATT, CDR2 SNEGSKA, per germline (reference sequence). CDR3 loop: CSASQGNEQYF. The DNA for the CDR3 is TGCAGTGCTTCACAGGGAAACGAGCAGTACTTC.

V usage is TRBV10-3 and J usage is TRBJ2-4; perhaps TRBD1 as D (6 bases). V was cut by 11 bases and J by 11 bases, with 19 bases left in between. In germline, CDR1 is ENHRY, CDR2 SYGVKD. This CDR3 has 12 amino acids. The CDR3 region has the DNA TGTGCCGCCAGTGGTGGGGGCCTCGTTCAGTACTTC. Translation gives CAASGGGLVQYF.

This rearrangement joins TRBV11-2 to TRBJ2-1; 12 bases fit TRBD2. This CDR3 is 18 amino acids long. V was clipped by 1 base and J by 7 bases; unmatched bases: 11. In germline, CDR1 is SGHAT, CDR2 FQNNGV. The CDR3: CASSLGIGTSGPRNEQFF. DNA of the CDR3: TGTGCCAGCAGCTTAGGGATCGGGACTAGCGGGCCTAGGAATGAGCAGTTCTTC.

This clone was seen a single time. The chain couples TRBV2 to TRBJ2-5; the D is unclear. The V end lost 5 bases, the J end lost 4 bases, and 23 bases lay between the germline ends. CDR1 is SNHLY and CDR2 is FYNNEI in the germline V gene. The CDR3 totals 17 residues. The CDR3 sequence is CASSQILRTAIPETQYF. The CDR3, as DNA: TGTGCCAGCAGTCAAATATTAAGAACAGCTATCCCAGAGACCCAGTACTTC.

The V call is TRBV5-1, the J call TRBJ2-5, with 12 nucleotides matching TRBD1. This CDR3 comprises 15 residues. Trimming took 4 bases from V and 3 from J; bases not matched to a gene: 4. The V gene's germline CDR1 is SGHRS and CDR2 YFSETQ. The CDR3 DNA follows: TGCGCCAGCAGCGTGGGACAGGGGGCTGAAGAGACCCAGTACTTC. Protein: CASSVGQGAEETQYF.

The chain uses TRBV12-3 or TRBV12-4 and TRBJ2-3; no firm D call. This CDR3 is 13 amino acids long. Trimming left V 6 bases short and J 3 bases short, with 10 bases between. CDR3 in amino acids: CASRSLATDTQYF. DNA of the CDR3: TGTGCCAGCAGGTCCCTTGCGACAGATACGCAGTATTTT.

DNA for the CDR3: TGTGCCAGCAGCCAAGTACTAGGCGGAGACGGGCGCACTGAAGCTTTCTTT. This gives the protein CASSQVLGGDGRTEAFF. The chain combines TRBV4-2 with TRBJ1-1; D is uncertain. The CDR3 runs to 17 residues. The V and J ends lost 1 base and 4 bases respectively, with 19 bases between them. CDR1 and CDR2 from the germline V gene are LGHNA and YNFKEQ.

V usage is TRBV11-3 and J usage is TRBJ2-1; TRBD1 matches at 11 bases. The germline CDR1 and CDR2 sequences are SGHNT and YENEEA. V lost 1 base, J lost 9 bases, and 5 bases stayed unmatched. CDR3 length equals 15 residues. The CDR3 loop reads CASSLGTGGRGEQFF. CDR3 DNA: TGTGCCAGCAGCTTAGGGACAGGGGGCCGGGGTGAGCAGTTCTTC.

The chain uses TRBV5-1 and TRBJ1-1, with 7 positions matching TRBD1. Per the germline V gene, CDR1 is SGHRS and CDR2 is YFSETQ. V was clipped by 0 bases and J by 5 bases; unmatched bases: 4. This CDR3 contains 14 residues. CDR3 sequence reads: CASSLASGGTEAFF. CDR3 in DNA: TGCGCCAGCAGCTTGGCGTCAGGGGGGACTGAAGCTTTCTTT.

This CDR3 reads CASGLPGDHQPQHF. DNA of the CDR3: TGTGCTAGTGGTTTGCCGGGGGACCATCAGCCCCAGCATTTT. The chain links TRBV12-5 to TRBJ1-5; TRBD1 might be the D (5 bases). Germline V gene data show CDR1 as LGHNT and CDR2 as FRNRAP. This CDR3 is 14 amino acids long. The ends were cut back, 2 bases at V and 5 bases at J, with 10 bases in the middle.

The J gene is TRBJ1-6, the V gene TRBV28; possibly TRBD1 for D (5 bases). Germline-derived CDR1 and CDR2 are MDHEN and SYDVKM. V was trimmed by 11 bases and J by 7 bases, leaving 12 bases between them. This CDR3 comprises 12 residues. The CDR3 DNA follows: TGTGCCGCGGGACGGACCAATTCACCCCTCCACTTT. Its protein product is CAAGRTNSPLHF.

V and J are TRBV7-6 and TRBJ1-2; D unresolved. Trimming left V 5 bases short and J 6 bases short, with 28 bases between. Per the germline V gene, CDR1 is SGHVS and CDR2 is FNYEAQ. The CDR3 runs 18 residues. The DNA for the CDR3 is TGTGCCAGCAGCCTAGGCGGCAGGTCGGTGAGTCGGGGTCATGGCTACACCTTC. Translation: CASSLGGRSVSRGHGYTF.

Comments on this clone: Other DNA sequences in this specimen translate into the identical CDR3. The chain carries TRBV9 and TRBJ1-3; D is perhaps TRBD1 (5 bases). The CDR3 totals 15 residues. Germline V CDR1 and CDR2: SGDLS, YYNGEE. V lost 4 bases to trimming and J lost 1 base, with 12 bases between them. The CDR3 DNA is TGTGCCAGCAGCCCTCGGGGGGGTTCTGGAAACACCATATATTTT. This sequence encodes CASSPRGGSGNTIYF.

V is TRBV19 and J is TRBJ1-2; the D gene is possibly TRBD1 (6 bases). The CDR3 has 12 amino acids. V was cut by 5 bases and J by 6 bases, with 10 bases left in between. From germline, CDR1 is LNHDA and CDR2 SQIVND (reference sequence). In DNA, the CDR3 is TGTGCCAGTAGTCCCGGGACACATGGCTACACCTTC. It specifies CASSPGTHGYTF.